The clone carrying this TCR beta chain came up many times. Stated time point: pre-sensitization, week 0. Treatment meaning: therapeutic diphenylcyclopropenone sensitization with weekly scalp DPC. TCRdb re-analysed the RACE reads in MiXCR, keeping a single row per CDR3 protein. The sample holds approximately 38,000 distinct CDR3 sequences, about 10% seen once. The germline gives CDR1 SGHTA, CDR2 FQGNSA. V was pared by 5 bases and J by 9 bases, with 19 bases between. This CDR3 is 14 amino acids long. This record belongs to a study of human T cells and chemical hapten exposure. Specimen: whole blood, collected in connection with sensitization to the hapten diphenylcyclopropenone (DPC). The origin of this receptor is a young man with alopecia areata. Some clones in this sample may be carry-over from other donors' samples. The chain has TRBV7-2 and TRBJ2-5; either TRBD1 or TRBD2 may supply D (5 bases each). In DNA, the CDR3 is TGTGCCAGCAGCGTTGAACGGGGCCTGGAGGCCCAGTACTTC. It codes for CASSVERGLEAQYF.